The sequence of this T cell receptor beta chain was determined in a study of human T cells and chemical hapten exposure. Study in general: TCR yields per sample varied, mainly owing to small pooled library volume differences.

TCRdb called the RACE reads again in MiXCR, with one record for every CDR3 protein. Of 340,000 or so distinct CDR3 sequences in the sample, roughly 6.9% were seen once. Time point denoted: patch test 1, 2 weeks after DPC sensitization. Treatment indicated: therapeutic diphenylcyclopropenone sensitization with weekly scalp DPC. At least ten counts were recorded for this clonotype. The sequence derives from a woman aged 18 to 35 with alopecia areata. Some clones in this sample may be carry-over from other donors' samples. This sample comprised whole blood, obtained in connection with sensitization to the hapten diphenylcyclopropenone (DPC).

CDR3: CASSQDGGRDNEQFF. CDR3 bases: TGTGCCAGCAGCCAAGATGGCGGAAGAGACAATGAGCAGTTCTTC. The V and J genes are TRBV4-2 and TRBJ2-1; D is unclear. CDR1 is LGHNA and CDR2 is YNFKEQ in the germline V gene. V was shortened by 0 bases and J by 5 bases, with 11 bases between the two germline ends. The CDR3 runs to 15 residues.